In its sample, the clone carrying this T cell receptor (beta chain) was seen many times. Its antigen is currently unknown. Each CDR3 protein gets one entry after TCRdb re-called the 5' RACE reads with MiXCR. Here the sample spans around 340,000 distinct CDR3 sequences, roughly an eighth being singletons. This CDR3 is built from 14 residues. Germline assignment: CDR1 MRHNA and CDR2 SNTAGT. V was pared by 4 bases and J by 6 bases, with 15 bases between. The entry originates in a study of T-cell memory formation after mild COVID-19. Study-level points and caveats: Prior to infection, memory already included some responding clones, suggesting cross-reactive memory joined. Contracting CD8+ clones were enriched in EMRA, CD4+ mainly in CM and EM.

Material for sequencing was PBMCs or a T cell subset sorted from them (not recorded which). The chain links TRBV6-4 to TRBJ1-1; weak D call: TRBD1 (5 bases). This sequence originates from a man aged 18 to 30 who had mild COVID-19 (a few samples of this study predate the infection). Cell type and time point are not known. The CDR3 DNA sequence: TGTGCCAGCAGTGTAGGGGCGCTCAGCGCTGAAGCTTTCTTT. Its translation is CASSVGALSAEAFF.